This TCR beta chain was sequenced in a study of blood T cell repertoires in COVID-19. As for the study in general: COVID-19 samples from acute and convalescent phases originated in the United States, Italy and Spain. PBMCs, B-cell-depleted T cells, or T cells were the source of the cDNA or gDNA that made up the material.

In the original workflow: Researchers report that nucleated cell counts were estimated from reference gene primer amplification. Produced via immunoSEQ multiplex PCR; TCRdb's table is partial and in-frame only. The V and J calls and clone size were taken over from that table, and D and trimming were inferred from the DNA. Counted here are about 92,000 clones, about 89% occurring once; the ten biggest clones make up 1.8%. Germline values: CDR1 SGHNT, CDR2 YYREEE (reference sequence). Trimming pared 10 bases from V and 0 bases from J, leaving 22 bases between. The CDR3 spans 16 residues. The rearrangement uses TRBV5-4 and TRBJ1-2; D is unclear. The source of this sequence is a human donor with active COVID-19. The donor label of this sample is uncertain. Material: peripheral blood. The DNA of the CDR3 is TGTGCCTATCTTACCCAGACAATGGACTCTAACTATGGCTACACCTTC. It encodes CAYLTQTMDSNYGYTF.